Below, 17 T cell receptor beta chains from the same sample are listed, as sequenced in a study of neurological immune-mediated disorders. As to time point: longitudinal time-point 2. Each CDR3 protein gets one entry after TCRdb re-called the 5' RACE reads with MiXCR. The table lists tens of thousands of distinct CDR3 sequences, 5.8% of them singletons. Material: PBMCs. All receptors derive from an older woman with multiple sclerosis.

As for this clonotype: A read error is possible here, since a much larger clone lies one base away. V and J are TRBV5-1 and TRBJ2-5; 8 bases match TRBD1. The CDR3 is 14 residues long. CDR1 SGHRS and CDR2 YFSETQ come from the germline V gene. The CDR3 sequence is CASSSDRAGGTKYF. The DNA for the CDR3 is TGCGCCAGCAGCTCGGACAGGGCAGGGGGGACCAAGTACTTC.

This clonotype was found many times. V usage is TRBV5-6 and J usage is TRBJ1-1; no clear D. CDR1 and CDR2 from the germline V gene are SGHDT and YYEEEE. The CDR3 loop spans 14 amino acids. With 1 base removed from V and 4 bases from J, the gap between germline ends came to 11 bases. The CDR3 DNA sequence: TGTGCCAGCAGCTTGCCCGACGGGATCACTGAAGCTTTCTTT. This gives the protein CASSLPDGITEAFF.

In this sample, this clonotype turned up a few times. The chain joins TRBV5-1 to TRBJ2-3; TRBD2 matches 11 bases. The CDR3 is made up of 18 amino acids. CDR1 is SGHRS, CDR2 YFSETQ, per germline. With 0 bases clipped from V and 4 bases from J, the junction kept 10 bases outside the gene matches. The CDR3 loop is CASSLEFSGGVVADTQYF. The CDR3 region has the DNA TGCGCCAGCAGCTTGGAATTTAGCGGGGGGGTTGTAGCAGATACGCAGTATTTT.

This clonotype was counted at least ten times. The chain employs TRBV9 and TRBJ1-2; D is unclear. From germline, CDR1 is SGDLS and CDR2 YYNGEE. The CDR3 spans 13 residues. Trimming cost V 0 bases and J 8 bases, with 11 bases left between them. The CDR3 sequence is CASSVGELGGYTF. CDR3 nucleotide sequence: TGTGCCAGCAGCGTAGGAGAGTTGGGGGGCTACACCTTC.

By sample share, this clonotype is medium-sized. The V and J genes are TRBV4-1 and TRBJ2-2; TRBD1 is a possible D gene (6 bases). Per germline, CDR1 MGHRA and CDR2 YSYEKL. Trimming removed 0 bases at V and 5 bases at J, with 19 bases between. The CDR3 extends over 18 amino acids. The CDR3 sequence is CASSQDPPGHQGTGELFF. In nucleotides, the CDR3 is TGCGCCAGCAGCCAAGATCCCCCAGGCCATCAGGGGACCGGGGAGCTGTTTTTT.

This clonotype was seen repeatedly, ten times or more. V is TRBV7-2 and J is TRBJ1-1; no firm D call. This CDR3 comprises 14 residues. Germline V lookup: CDR1 SGHTA, CDR2 FQGNSA. The germline V and J ends were trimmed by 1 base and 0 bases, with 6 bases remaining between them. The CDR3 DNA reads as TGTGCCAGCAGCTTAGAGTTGGTGAACACTGAAGCTTTCTTT. Translation: CASSLELVNTEAFF.

This clonotype was seen at least ten times. V usage is TRBV5-1 and J usage is TRBJ1-1; no definite D call. The V end was cut by 4 bases, the J end by 1 base, with 14 bases between. This CDR3 is built from 15 residues. CDR1 is SGHRS and CDR2 is YFSETQ in the germline V gene. CDR3 sequence: CASSDGTPGNTEAFF. Here the CDR3 DNA reads TGCGCCAGCAGCGACGGAACCCCCGGGAACACTGAAGCTTTCTTT.

This clonotype has ten or more counts. V gene TRBV6-5 combines with J gene TRBJ1-2; TRBD1 agrees at 9 bases. The CDR3 consists of 15 residues. With 7 bases clipped from V and 8 bases from J, the junction kept 14 bases outside the gene matches. Looked up from germline, CDR1 is MNHEY and CDR2 is SVGAGI. CDR3 sequence: CASTPGQGQPRGYTF. CDR3 nucleotide sequence: TGTGCCAGCACTCCGGGACAGGGCCAACCGCGCGGCTACACCTTC.

This clonotype was picked up a small number of times. V is TRBV5-1 and J is TRBJ1-1; the D is unclear. Germline lookup yields CDR1 SGHRS and CDR2 YFSETQ. V gave up 5 bases and J gave up 0 bases, with 8 bases separating them. The CDR3 extends over 13 amino acids. CDR3 loop: CASRAGMNTEAFF. CDR3 DNA sequence: TGCGCCAGCAGGGCGGGCATGAACACTGAAGCTTTCTTT. Together with reference TRBV5-1 and TRBJ1-1, the CDR3 gives the full variable domain: KAGVTQTPRYLIKTRGQQVTLSCSPISGHRSVSWYQQTPGQGLQFLFEYFSETQRNKGNFPGRFSGRQFSNSRSEMNVSTLELGDSALYLCASRAGMNTEAFFGQGTRLTVV.

In its sample, this clonotype was seen many times. The chain employs TRBV12-3 or TRBV12-4 and TRBJ2-3; D may be TRBD1 or TRBD2 (5 bases each). Trimming took 6 bases from V and 3 from J, leaving 13 bases between them. This CDR3 spans 14 amino acids. The CDR3: CASRSGTPTDTQYF. Here the CDR3 DNA reads TGTGCCAGCAGATCCGGGACCCCAACAGATACGCAGTATTTT.

The table lists this clonotype with many counts. The chain couples TRBV5-6 to TRBJ1-5; a weak D match, TRBD1 (5 bases). The CDR3 extends over 15 amino acids. Trimming left V 4 bases short and J 7 bases short, with 18 bases between. Germline CDR1 and CDR2: SGHDT and YYEEEE. This chain's CDR3 is CASSSPRESSQPQHF. The CDR3 nucleotides are TGTGCCAGCAGCAGCCCCAGGGAATCTTCCCAGCCCCAGCATTTT.

The rearrangement joins TRBV3-1 to TRBJ2-1; a possible D gene is TRBD2 (6 bases). Looked up from germline, CDR1 is LGHDT and CDR2 is YNNKEL (reference sequence). Trimming removed 0 bases from V and 9 bases from J, with 18 bases in between. This CDR3 has 16 amino acids. This CDR3 reads CASSQDPGFSGPEQFF. CDR3 bases: TGTGCCAGCAGCCAAGATCCCGGGTTTAGCGGCCCTGAGCAGTTCTTC.

This clonotype was recorded at least ten times. This chain connects TRBV28 to TRBJ2-7; the D gene is possibly TRBD1 (5 bases). The V and J ends lost 2 bases and 3 bases respectively, with 11 bases between them. This CDR3 contains 14 residues. CDR1 and CDR2 from the germline V gene are MDHEN and SYDVKM. Here the CDR3 reads CASSLQGFRYEQYF. The CDR3 DNA sequence: TGTGCCAGCAGTTTACAGGGTTTTCGCTACGAGCAGTACTTC. Combining the CDR3 with reference TRBV28 and TRBJ2-7 gives the whole variable domain DVKVTQSSRYLVKRTGEKVFLECVQDMDHENMFWYRQDPGLGLRLIYFSYDVKMKEKGDIPEGYSVSREKKERFSLILESASTNQTSMYLCASSLQGFRYEQYFGPGTRLTVT.

This clonotype was counted many times. The rearrangement joins TRBV20-1 to TRBJ1-1; 12 positions match TRBD1. Per the germline V gene, CDR1 is DFQATT and CDR2 is SNEGSKA (reference sequence). The CDR3 is 16 residues long. The V segment lost 6 bases and the J segment 0 bases; nucleotides outside the gene matches: 8. CDR3 region: CSAPGTGGRMNTEAFF. The CDR3 coding sequence is TGCAGTGCACCCGGGACAGGGGGCCGGATGAACACTGAAGCTTTCTTT.

This sequence joins TRBV6-1 and TRBJ1-2; D is possibly TRBD1 (5 bases). This CDR3 is built from 15 residues. V dropped 0 bases and J dropped 2 bases, with 10 bases sitting between them. The germline V gene encodes CDR1 MNHNS and CDR2 SASEGT. The CDR3 is CASSEAQGRNYGYTF. The CDR3 region has the DNA TGTGCCAGCAGTGAAGCCCAGGGAAGAAACTATGGCTACACCTTC.

This clonotype was seen at least ten times. The chain combines TRBV5-1 with TRBJ2-1; TRBD2 aligns across 10 bases. Germline V gene lookup returns CDR1 SGHRS and CDR2 YFSETQ. The CDR3 loop spans 15 amino acids. Unmatched junction bases numbered 4, after V lost 1 base and J lost 6 bases. CDR3 region: CASSLLASGGNEQFF. CDR3 bases: TGCGCCAGCAGCTTGTTAGCTAGCGGGGGCAATGAGCAGTTCTTC.

In its sample, this clonotype was seen many times. The rearrangement links TRBV6-5 to TRBJ2-3, with TRBD2 identical over 12 bases. Germline CDR1 is MNHEY and CDR2 is SVGAGI. CDR3 length equals 15 residues. V was clipped by 5 bases and J by 5 bases; unmatched bases: 5. The CDR3 DNA follows: TGTGCCAGCAGTCCTAGCGGGGGGGCCGTAGATACGCAGTATTTT. Its translation is CASSPSGGAVDTQYF.